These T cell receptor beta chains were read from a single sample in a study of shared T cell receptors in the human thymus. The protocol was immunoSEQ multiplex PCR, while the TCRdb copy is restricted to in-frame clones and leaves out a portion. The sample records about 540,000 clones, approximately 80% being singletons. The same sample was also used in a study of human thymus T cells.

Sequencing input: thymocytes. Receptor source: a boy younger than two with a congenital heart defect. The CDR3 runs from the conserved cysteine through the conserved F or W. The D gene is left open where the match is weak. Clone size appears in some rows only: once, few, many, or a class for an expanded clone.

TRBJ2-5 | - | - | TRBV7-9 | CASSPATNLQETQYF | TGTGCCAGCAGCCCGGCTACTAACCTCCAAGAGACCCAGTACTTC
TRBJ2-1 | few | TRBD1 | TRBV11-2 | CASSLAGQGATDRQFF | TGTGCCAGCAGCTTAGCAGGACAGGGGGCAACGGACCGCCAGTTCTTC
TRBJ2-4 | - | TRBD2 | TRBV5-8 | CASSLEASGDSADIQYF | TGTGCCAGCAGCTTGGAAGCTAGCGGAGACTCGGCCGACATTCAGTACTTC
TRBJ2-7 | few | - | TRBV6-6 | CASSYRGTPYEQYF | TGTGCCAGCAGTTACAGGGGGACCCCCTACGAGCAGTACTTC
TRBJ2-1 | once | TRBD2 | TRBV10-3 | CATDIAGGFYNEQFF | TGTGCCACGGACATAGCGGGAGGCTTCTACAATGAGCAGTTCTTC
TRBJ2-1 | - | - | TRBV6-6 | CASRPFGAYNEQFF | TGTGCCAGCAGACCTTTCGGGGCCTACAATGAGCAGTTCTTC
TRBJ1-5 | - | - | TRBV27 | CASSLSGGPSGQPQHF | TGTGCCAGCAGTTTAAGCGGGGGGCCTTCGGGTCAGCCCCAGCATTTT
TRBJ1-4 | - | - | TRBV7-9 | CASSFRANEKLFF | TGTGCCAGCAGCTTCAGGGCCAATGAAAAACTGTTTTTT
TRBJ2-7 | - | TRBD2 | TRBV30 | CAWSLRIGLAGVYEQYF | TGTGCCTGGAGCTTACGAATTGGACTAGCGGGAGTATACGAGCAGTACTTC
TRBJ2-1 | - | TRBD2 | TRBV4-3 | CASSQEVYEGTSGSNWAEQFF | TGCGCCAGCAGCCAAGAAGTTTATGAGGGGACTAGCGGGAGTAATTGGGCTGAGCAGTTCTTC
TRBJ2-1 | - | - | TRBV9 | CASSEGGKRDEQFF | TGTGCCAGCAGCGAGGGGGGGAAAAGGGATGAGCAGTTCTTC
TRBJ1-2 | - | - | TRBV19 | CASSPPSGSNYGYTF | TGTGCCAGTAGTCCCCCCTCGGGATCTAACTATGGCTACACCTTC
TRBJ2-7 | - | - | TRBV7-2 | CASSLVGDPNYEQYF | TGTGCCAGCAGCTTAGTGGGAGACCCCAACTACGAGCAGTACTTC
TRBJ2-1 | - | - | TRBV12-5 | CASGLPTVLYNEQFF | TGTGCTAGTGGTTTGCCTACAGTGCTCTACAATGAGCAGTTCTTC
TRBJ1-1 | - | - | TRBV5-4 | CASSFGGRGTEAFF | TGTGCCAGCAGCTTCGGGGGGCGAGGTACTGAAGCTTTCTTT
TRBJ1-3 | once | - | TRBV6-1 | CASSAPRLYSGNTIYF | TGTGCCAGCAGTGCCCCTCGACTGTACTCTGGAAACACCATATATTTT
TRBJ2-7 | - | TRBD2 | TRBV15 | CATSSPGGGEQYF | TGTGCCACCAGCTCCCCCGGGGGGGGCGAGCAGTACTTC
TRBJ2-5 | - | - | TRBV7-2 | CASSLRGGEETQYF | TGTGCCAGCAGCTTAAGGGGGGGTGAGGAGACCCAGTACTTC
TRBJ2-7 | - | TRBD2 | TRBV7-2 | CASSLRGREGHYEQYF | TGTGCCAGCAGCTTACGAGGGCGGGAGGGCCACTACGAGCAGTACTTC
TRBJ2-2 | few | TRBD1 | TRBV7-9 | CASSWDRVNTGELFF | TGTGCCAGCAGTTGGGACAGGGTGAACACCGGGGAGCTGTTTTTT
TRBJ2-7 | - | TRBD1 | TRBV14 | CASSSPGTATYEQYF | TGTGCCAGCAGCTCGCCCGGGACAGCAACCTACGAGCAGTACTTC
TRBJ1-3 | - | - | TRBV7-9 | CASSLVRRSPGNTIYF | TGTGCCAGCAGCTTGGTAAGGCGGTCTCCTGGAAACACCATATATTTT
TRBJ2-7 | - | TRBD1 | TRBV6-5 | CASSSSTGTGSSEQYF | TGTGCCAGCAGTTCGTCCACCGGGACAGGTAGCTCCGAGCAGTACTTC
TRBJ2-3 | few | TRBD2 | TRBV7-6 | CASSSQREKPDTQYF | TGTGCCAGCAGCTCACAGCGGGAGAAGCCAGATACGCAGTATTTT
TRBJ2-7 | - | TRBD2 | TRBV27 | CASRKRSGGAYEQYF | TGTGCCAGCAGAAAACGCTCGGGGGGGGCCTACGAGCAGTACTTC
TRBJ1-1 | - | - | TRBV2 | CANAGGPGEAFF | TGTGCCAACGCGGGGGGGCCAGGTGAAGCTTTCTTT
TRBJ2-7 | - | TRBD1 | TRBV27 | CASRWTGGPYEQYF | TGTGCCAGCAGGTGGACAGGGGGCCCCTACGAGCAGTACTTC